The clone carrying this T cell receptor beta chain has only one observation. Antigen unknown. The junction departs from germline at one end; a sequencing error may be responsible. CD4+ cells were split into CD45RA+ naive and CD45RA-negative memory subsets. The sample is drawn from a study of shared clonotypes between healthy human individuals. Study-level findings and limits: A generally larger estimated richness was seen in naive subsets than in memory subsets.

This CDR3 is built from 12 residues. Germline values: CDR1 GTSNPN, CDR2 SVGIG (reference sequence). Assay used: immunoSEQ multiplex PCR; TCRdb lists only in-frame clones, some missing. This table holds some 2.1 million clones, roughly 95% found once. The sequenced sample was naive CD4+ T cells sorted from blood. Stated subset: CD45RA+ positively selected. The TCR sequence derives from a man between 18 and 29 years old in good health. V usage is TRBV30 and J usage is TRBJ1-5; D call uncertain. DNA for the CDR3: TGTGCCGTGAGGTCTGGCAATCAGCCCCGGCATTTT. As protein: CAVRSGNQPRHF.